This TCR beta chain appears in the sequencing data of a study of blood T cell repertoires in COVID-19. Study at large: From the United States, Italy and Spain came samples of acute and convalescent COVID-19. T cells, B-cell-depleted T cells, or PBMCs provided the cDNA or gDNA that served as material.

The length of the CDR3 is 20 residues. The germline gives CDR1 MNHEY, CDR2 SMNVEV (reference sequence). V lost 1 base, J lost 0 bases, and 22 bases lay in between. Original processing methods: From reference gene primer amplification, estimates of nucleated cell counts were derived. Sequencing was performed with immunoSEQ multiplex PCR; in TCRdb, only in-frame clones are kept and a portion is missing. V and J calls plus clone size are reproduced from that table; the DNA served to infer D and trimming. The profile shows about 58,000 clones, approximately 86% of them singletons. J is TRBJ2-1 and V is TRBV27; maybe TRBD1 (6 bases). Input material: peripheral blood. This TCR derives from a woman in her 70s with active COVID-19. The CDR3 DNA sequence: TGTGCCAGCAGTTTATTTACCTGGGGCCGGGACACGAGCTCCTACAATGAGCAGTTCTTC. This encodes CASSLFTWGRDTSSYNEQFF.